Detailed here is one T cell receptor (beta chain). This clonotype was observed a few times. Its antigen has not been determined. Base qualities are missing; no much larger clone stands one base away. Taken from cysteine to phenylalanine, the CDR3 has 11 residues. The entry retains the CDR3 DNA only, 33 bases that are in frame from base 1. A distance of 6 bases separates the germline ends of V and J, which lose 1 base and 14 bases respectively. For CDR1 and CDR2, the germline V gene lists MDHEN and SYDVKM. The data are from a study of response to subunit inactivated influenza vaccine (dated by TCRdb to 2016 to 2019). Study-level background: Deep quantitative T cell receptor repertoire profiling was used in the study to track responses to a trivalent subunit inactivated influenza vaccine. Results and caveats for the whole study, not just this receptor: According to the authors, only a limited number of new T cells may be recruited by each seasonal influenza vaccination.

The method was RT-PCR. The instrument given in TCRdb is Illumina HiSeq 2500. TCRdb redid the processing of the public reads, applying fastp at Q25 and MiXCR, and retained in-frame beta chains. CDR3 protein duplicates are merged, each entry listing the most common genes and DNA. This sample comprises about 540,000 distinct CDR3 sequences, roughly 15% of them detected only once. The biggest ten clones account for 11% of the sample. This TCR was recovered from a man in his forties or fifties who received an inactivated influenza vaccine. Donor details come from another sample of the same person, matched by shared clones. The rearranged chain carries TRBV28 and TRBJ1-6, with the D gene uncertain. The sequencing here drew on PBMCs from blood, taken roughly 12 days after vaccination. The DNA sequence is TGTGCCAGCAGTTTATTTGGAACCCTCCACTTT. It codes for CASSLFGTLHF.